Below are 12 T cell receptor beta chains sequenced from a single sample in a study of cytomegalovirus exposure and HLA in healthy donors. In the PCR, 60 Vbeta and 13 Jbeta primers were used. The method was immunoSEQ multiplex PCR; TCRdb's version includes in-frame clones alone and lacks a portion of them. Among under 90,000 clones listed, roughly 80% were seen once. Input material: PBMCs. Receptors were obtained from a man aged 40-55 years in good health and CMV-seronegative.

This clone is labeled as medium-sized. The chain couples TRBV7-9 to TRBJ1-1; D uncertain. Germline CDR1 is SEHNR and CDR2 is FQNEAQ (reference sequence). V lost 6 bases to trimming and J lost 1 base, with 9 bases between them. CDR3 size: 13 residues. The CDR3 DNA is TGTGCCAGCAGACGAAGAGAGAACACTGAAGCTTTCTTT. Its translation is CASRRRENTEAFF. The full variable domain, its missing parts supplied by reference TRBV7-9 and TRBJ1-1, is DTGVSQNPRHKITKRGQNVTFRCDPISEHNRLYWYRQTLGQGPEFLTYFQNEAQLEKSRLLSDRFSAERPKGSFSTLEIQRTEQGDSAMYLCASRRRENTEAFFGQGTRLTVV.

V and J are TRBV9 and TRBJ2-5, with 14 bases identical to TRBD2. The V and J ends lost 4 bases and 5 bases, in that order; junction bases with no gene match: 7. The CDR3 is 16 amino acids. Germline V gives CDR1 SGDLS, CDR2 YYNGEE. The CDR3 region has the DNA TGTGCCAGCAGCACCGGACTAGCGGGGGGTCTGGAGACCCAGTACTTC. Translation gives CASSTGLAGGLETQYF.

V gene TRBV19 combines with J gene TRBJ2-1; 11 nucleotides align to TRBD2. The V and J ends lost 6 bases and 8 bases, in that order; junction bases with no gene match: 15. CDR1 is LNHDA and CDR2 is SQIVND in the germline V gene (reference sequence). This CDR3 has 17 residues. CDR3 DNA: TGTGCCAGTAGCCCCCTCGGGCTAGCGGGAGGCGTTGATGAGCAGTTCTTC. Its protein product is CASSPLGLAGGVDEQFF.

The gene calls are TRBV19 and TRBJ1-5, with 7 bases lining up with TRBD1. The CDR3 covers 16 residues. Germline V gene lookup returns CDR1 LNHDA and CDR2 SQIVND (reference sequence). The V segment lost 2 bases and the J segment 3 bases; nucleotides outside the gene matches: 7. The CDR3 DNA reads TGTGCCAGTAGTATACTTAGGACAGGACACAATCAGCCCCAGCATTTT. Translation: CASSILRTGHNQPQHF.

This clone was picked up one time. Here the CDR3 reads CASSPTGGRSYNEQFF. The CDR3 DNA follows: TGTGCCAGTAGTCCCACAGGGGGGAGGAGCTACAATGAGCAGTTCTTC. V is TRBV19 and J is TRBJ2-1; 8 bases map to TRBD1. Looked up from germline, CDR1 is LNHDA and CDR2 is SQIVND (reference sequence). This CDR3 has 16 residues. The V gene end was trimmed by 5 bases and the J gene end by 3 bases; junction bases not matched to a gene: 9.

This clone has more than one count but fewer than ten. The chain carries TRBV19 and TRBJ2-7, with 11 bases matching TRBD2. CDR3 length: 16 residues. Germline V gives CDR1 LNHDA, CDR2 SQIVND (reference sequence). The trim removed 7 bases at V and 3 bases at J, leaving 11 bases unmatched. The chain's CDR3 is CASTFPGTSGFYEQYF. In nucleotides, the CDR3 is TGTGCCAGTACGTTCCCCGGGACTAGCGGCTTCTACGAGCAGTACTTC.

In the case of this clone: This CDR3 is also generated by other DNA sequences in the sample. This chain links TRBV5-4 with TRBJ2-5; D not resolved. V was trimmed by 2 bases and J by 5 bases, leaving 4 bases between them. The CDR3 is 11 residues long. CDR1 is SGHNT, CDR2 YYREEE, per germline (reference sequence). The CDR3 DNA sequence: TGTGCCAGCAGCTTTGAGGAGACCCAGTACTTC. Its translation is CASSFEETQYF.

The chain couples TRBV27 to TRBJ2-1, with TRBD2 matching 12 bases. Trimming at V came to 2 bases and at J to 7 bases, leaving 6 bases not matched to a gene. Germline V gene data show CDR1 as MNHEY and CDR2 as SMNVEV (reference sequence). The CDR3 is 16 amino acids. CDR3 amino acids: CASSLKVTSGRNEQFF. CDR3 bases: TGTGCCAGCAGTTTAAAGGTGACTAGCGGGAGAAATGAGCAGTTCTTC.

The CDR3 reads CATSSRDRWYEQYF. For the CDR3, the DNA is TGTGCCACCAGCAGTCGGGACAGATGGTACGAGCAGTACTTC. The chain is built from TRBV15 and TRBJ2-7, with 7 bases identical to TRBD1. The CDR3 has 14 amino acids. The V and J ends lost 3 bases and 4 bases, in that order; junction bases with no gene match: 6. The germline CDR1 and CDR2 sequences are LNHNV and YYDKDF (reference sequence).

The V and J genes are TRBV5-4 and TRBJ1-3; D remains ambiguous. The CDR3 extends over 15 amino acids. CDR1 SGHNT and CDR2 YYREEE come from the germline V gene (reference sequence). The V end was cut by 1 base, the J end by 0 bases, with 8 bases between. Written as DNA, the CDR3 is TGTGCCAGCAGCTTGAGTGGCAGCTCTGGAAACACCATATATTTT. Translation gives CASSLSGSSGNTIYF.

This clone was seen a handful of times. The chain carries TRBV28 and TRBJ1-5, with 8 nucleotides matching TRBD1. The length of the CDR3 is 16 residues. Germline V gives CDR1 MDHEN, CDR2 SYDVKM. The ends lost 5 bases at V and 4 bases at J; junction bases unmatched: 10. CDR3: CASSPGRGRRNQPQHF. The CDR3, as DNA: TGTGCCAGCAGTCCCGGCAGGGGGCGCAGGAATCAGCCCCAGCATTTT. Together with reference TRBV28 and TRBJ1-5, the CDR3 gives the full variable domain: DVKVTQSSRYLVKRTGEKVFLECVQDMDHENMFWYRQDPGLGLRLIYFSYDVKMKEKGDIPEGYSVSREKKERFSLILESASTNQTSMYLCASSPGRGRRNQPQHFGDGTRLSIL.

The chain joins TRBV19 to TRBJ1-6, with 9 bases identical to TRBD1. Germline values: CDR1 LNHDA, CDR2 SQIVND (reference sequence). The length of the CDR3 is 13 residues. J gave up 9 bases and V 8 bases, and 5 bases lay outside the gene matches. The CDR3 loop reads CASSGQGGSPLHF. DNA of the CDR3: TGTGCCAGTTCGGGACAGGGTGGTTCACCCCTCCACTTT.